What follows are 4 T cell receptor beta chains derived from one specimen sequenced in a study of PD-L1 blockade in urothelial cancer. The table came from immunoSEQ multiplex PCR; TCRdb's copy has only in-frame clones and leaves some out. The sample includes tens of thousands of clones, 82% of them seen just once. The starting material was PBMCs, obtained around atezolizumab (anti-PD-L1) treatment. All receptors derive from a man aged 65 to 85 with urothelial cancer.

This chain uses TRBV4-1 with TRBJ2-5; D possibly corresponds to TRBD2 (6 bases). Germline V gene lookup returns CDR1 MGHRA and CDR2 YSYEKL. The V end was cut by 5 bases, the J end by 5 bases, with 12 bases between. The CDR3 consists of 13 residues. This CDR3 reads CASSRLVGETQYF. CDR3 coding DNA: TGCGCCAGCAGCAGACTAGTAGGGGAGACCCAGTACTTC.

The genes are TRBV7-9 and TRBJ2-7, with TRBD2 identical over 13 bases. The CDR3 totals 15 residues. The J segment lost 7 bases and the V segment lost 5 bases, leaving 8 bases of the junction unmatched. Germline-derived CDR1 and CDR2 are SEHNR and FQNEAQ (reference sequence). The CDR3, as DNA: TGTGCCAGCAGCCCCGGGACTAGCGGGGCGCAAGAGCAGTACTTC. Translation gives CASSPGTSGAQEQYF.

The chain has TRBV4-3 and TRBJ2-1; D uncertain. Trimming left V 0 bases short and J 9 bases short, with 15 bases between. The CDR3 has 15 residues. Germline V gene sequence: CDR1 LGHNA, CDR2 YSLEER. In DNA form, the CDR3 reads TGCGCCAGCAGCCAAGAACCCGAGGTAGCCGGTGAGCAGTTCTTC. As protein: CASSQEPEVAGEQFF.

The chain joins TRBV2 to TRBJ1-5, with D unclear. The CDR3 covers 12 residues. V lost 6 bases, J lost 6 bases, and 9 bases lay in between. Per the germline V gene, CDR1 is SNHLY and CDR2 is FYNNEI. The CDR3 reads CASRAPGQPQHF. CDR3 DNA: TGTGCCAGCAGGGCTCCGGGTCAGCCCCAGCATTTT.